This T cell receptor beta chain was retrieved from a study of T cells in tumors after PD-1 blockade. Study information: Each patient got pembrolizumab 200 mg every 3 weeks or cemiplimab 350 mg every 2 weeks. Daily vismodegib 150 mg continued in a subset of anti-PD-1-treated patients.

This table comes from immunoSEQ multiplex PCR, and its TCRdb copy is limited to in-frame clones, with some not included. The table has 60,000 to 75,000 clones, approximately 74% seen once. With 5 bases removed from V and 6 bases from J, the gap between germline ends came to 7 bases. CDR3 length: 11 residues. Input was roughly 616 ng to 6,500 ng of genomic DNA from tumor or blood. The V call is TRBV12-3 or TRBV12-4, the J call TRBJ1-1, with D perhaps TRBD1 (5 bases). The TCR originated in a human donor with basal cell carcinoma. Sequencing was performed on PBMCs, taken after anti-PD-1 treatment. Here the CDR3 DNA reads TGTGCCAGCAGTGGAGGGGCTGAAGCTTTCTTT. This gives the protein CASSGGAEAFF.